This TCR beta chain was identified during a study of blood T cell repertoires in COVID-19. Assay: immunoSEQ multiplex PCR; the TCRdb copy retains only in-frame clones and omits some. The sample lists about 310,000 clones, 87% occurring once. The sequenced material came from peripheral blood. The clonotype was recovered from a man aged 50-59 years with active or convalescent COVID-19.

The CDR3 DNA is TGTGCCAGCAGCGTAGGGCGGGCTATAACTAATGAAAAACTGTTTTTT. Residues: CASSVGRAITNEKLFF. The rearrangement joins TRBV9 to TRBJ1-4; D is uncertain. The CDR3 is 16 residues long. Germline V CDR1 and CDR2: SGDLS, YYNGEE. Trimming shortened V by 0 bases and J by 1 base, and 10 bases separated the two germline ends.